Sequencing of this T cell receptor (beta chain) was carried out in a study of sequential checkpoint blockade in melanoma. At the level of the study: Randomization was 1:1 between first-line nivolumab→ipilimumab and ipilimumab→nivolumab. Each arm's sequence ended with maintenance nivolumab.

Trimming took 0 bases from V and 2 from J; bases not matched to a gene: 3. CDR1 MGHRA and CDR2 YSYEKL come from the germline V gene. The CDR3 is made up of 16 amino acids. The method was immunoSEQ multiplex PCR; TCRdb's version includes in-frame clones alone and lacks a portion of them. The table lists approximately 10,000 clones, around 85% of them singletons. Stated treatment: randomized to nivolumab then ipilimumab (arm A) or the reverse (arm B). Patients had received no earlier DNA-damaging chemotherapy. The TCR comes from a human donor with melanoma. The starting material was CD8+ T cells sorted from blood (inferred from file names), obtained from a patient given nivolumab and ipilimumab in sequence. This chain links TRBV4-1 with TRBJ1-5; 8 nucleotides line up with TRBD1. CDR3 loop: CASSQEDRGGNQPQHF. The CDR3 DNA reads TGCGCCAGCAGCCAAGAAGACAGGGGTGGCAATCAGCCCCAGCATTTT.